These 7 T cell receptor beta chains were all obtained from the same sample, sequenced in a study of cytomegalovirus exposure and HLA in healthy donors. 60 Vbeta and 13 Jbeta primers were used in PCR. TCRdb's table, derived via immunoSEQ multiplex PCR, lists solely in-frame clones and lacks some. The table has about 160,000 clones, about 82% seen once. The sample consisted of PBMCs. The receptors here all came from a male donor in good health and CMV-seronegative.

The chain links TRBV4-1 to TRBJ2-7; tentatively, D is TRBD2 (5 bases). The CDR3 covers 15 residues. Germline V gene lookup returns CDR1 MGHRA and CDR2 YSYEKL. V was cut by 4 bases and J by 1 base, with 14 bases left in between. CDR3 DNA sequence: TGCGCCAGCAGCCGTGGGCCCGGGGAATCCTACGAGCAGTACTTC. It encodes CASSRGPGESYEQYF.

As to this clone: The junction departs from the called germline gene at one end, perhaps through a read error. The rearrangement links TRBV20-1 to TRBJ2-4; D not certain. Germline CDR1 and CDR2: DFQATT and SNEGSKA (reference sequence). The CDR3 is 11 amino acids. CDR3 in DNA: TGCAGTGCTAGAGGCCCCCGCACAGTGCACTTC. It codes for CSARGPRTVHF.

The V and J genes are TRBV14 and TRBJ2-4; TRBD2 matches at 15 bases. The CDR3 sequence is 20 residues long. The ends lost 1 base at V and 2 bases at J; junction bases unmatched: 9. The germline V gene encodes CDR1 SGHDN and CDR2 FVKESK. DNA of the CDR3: TGTGCCAGCAGCCAAGGGACTAGCGGGAGGGCCTTCGCATCCAAAAACATTCAGTACTTC. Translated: CASSQGTSGRAFASKNIQYF.

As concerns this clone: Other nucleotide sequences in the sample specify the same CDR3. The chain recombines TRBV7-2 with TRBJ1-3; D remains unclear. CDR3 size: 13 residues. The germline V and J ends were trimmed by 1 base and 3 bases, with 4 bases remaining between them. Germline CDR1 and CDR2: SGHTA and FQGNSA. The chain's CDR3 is CASSLGGGNTIYF. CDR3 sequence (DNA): TGTGCCAGCAGCTTAGGCGGTGGAAACACCATATATTTT.

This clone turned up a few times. CDR3 DNA: TGCGCCAGTTTTTTCAAGCAGAAGGCGGCATACGAGCAGTACTTC. Protein product: CASFFKQKAAYEQYF. V and J are TRBV5-1 and TRBJ2-7; no reliable D call. The CDR3 spans 15 residues. V was pared by 8 bases and J by 4 bases, with 22 bases between. Per germline, CDR1 SGHRS and CDR2 YFSETQ.

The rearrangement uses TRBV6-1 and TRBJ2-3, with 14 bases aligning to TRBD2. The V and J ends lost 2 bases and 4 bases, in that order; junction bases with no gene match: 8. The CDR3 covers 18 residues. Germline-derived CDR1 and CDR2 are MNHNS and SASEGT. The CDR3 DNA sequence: TGTGCCAGCAGTGAATACTTCGGGACTAGCGGGGGCCCAGATACGCAGTATTTT. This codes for CASSEYFGTSGGPDTQYF.

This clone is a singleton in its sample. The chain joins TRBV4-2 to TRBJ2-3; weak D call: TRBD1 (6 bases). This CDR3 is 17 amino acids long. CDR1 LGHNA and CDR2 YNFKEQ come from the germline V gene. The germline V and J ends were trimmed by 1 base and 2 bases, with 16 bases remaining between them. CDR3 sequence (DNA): TGTGCCAGCAGCCAAGTTCTAGGCAGGGGCCTCACAGATACGCAGTATTTT. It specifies CASSQVLGRGLTDTQYF.